This record concerns one T cell receptor beta chain sequence. As yet, its antigen is unknown. The CDR3 is 16 amino acids. Deletions cut 3 bases from V and 0 bases from J, with 14 bases between. Germline CDR1 is MDHEN and CDR2 is SYDVKM. This sample was included in a study of T cell responses to AZD1222 COVID-19 vaccine. Study-level points and caveats: White British people made up most donors, females outnumbered males, and clonal diversity was possibly underestimated.

The data were produced by immunoSEQ multiplex PCR, yet TCRdb's version contains in-frame clones alone and is incomplete. Recorded for this sample: some 150,000 clones. Sequencing was performed on peripheral blood. The J gene is TRBJ1-1, the V gene TRBV28, with D maybe TRBD1 (6 bases). This clonotype was obtained from an adult in good health. The CDR3 region has the DNA TGTGCCAGCAGTTTCGGGACATGGAACTTGAACACTGAAGCTTTCTTT. It specifies CASSFGTWNLNTEAFF.